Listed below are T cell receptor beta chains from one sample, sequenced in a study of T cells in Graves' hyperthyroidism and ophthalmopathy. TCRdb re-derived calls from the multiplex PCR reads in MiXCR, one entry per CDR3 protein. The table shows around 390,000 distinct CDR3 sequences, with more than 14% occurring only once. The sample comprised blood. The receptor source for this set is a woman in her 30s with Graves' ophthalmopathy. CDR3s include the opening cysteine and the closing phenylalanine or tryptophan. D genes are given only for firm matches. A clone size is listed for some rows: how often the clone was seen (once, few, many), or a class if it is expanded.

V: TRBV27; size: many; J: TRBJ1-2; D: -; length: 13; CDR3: CASKPKGSYGYTF; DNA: TGTGCCAGCAAGCCGAAGGGGAGCTATGGCTACACCTTC
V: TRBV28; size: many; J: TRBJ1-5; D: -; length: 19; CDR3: CASSFWGQGDLGYNQPQHF; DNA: TGTGCCAGCAGTTTTTGGGGTCAAGGTGATCTAGGTTACAATCAGCCCCAGCATTTT
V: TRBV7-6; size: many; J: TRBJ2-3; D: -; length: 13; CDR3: CASRQASTDTQYF; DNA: TGTGCCAGCAGACAGGCCAGCACAGATACGCAGTATTTT
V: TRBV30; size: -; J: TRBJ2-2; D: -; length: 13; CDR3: CAWSPSGTGELFF; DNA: TGTGCCTGGAGTCCATCGGGCACCGGGGAGCTGTTTTTT
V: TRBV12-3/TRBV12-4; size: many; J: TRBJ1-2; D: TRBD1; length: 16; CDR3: CASSLESGQDDYGYTF; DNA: TGTGCCAGCAGTCTAGAGAGCGGACAGGATGACTATGGCTACACCTTC
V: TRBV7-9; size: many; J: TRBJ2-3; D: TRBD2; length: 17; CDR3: CASSGDGTSGDLDTQYF; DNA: TGTGCCAGCAGCGGGGACGGGACTAGCGGGGACTTGGATACGCAGTATTTT
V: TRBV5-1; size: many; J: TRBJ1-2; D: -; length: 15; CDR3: CASSLGATTNYGYTF; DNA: TGCGCCAGCAGCCTTGGGGCGACCACTAACTATGGCTACACCTTC
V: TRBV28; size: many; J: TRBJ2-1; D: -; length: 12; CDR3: CASSLWQNEQFF; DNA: TGTGCCAGCAGTTTGTGGCAAAATGAGCAGTTCTTC
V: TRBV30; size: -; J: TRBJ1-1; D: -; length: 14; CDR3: CAWSVLGIRVEAFF; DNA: TGTGCCTGGAGTGTACTAGGGATTCGGGTAGAAGCTTTCTTT
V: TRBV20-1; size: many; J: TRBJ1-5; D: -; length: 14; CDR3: CSAAEDSSNQPQHF; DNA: TGCAGTGCCGCGGAAGACAGTAGCAATCAGCCCCAGCATTTT
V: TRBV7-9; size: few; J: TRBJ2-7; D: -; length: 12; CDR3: CASSLTQYEQYF; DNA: TGTGCCAGCAGTTTAACCCAATACGAGCAGTACTTC
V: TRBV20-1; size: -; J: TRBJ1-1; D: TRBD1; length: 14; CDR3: CSAQPPGQGAEAFF; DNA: TGCAGTGCCCAGCCCCCGGGACAGGGGGCTGAAGCTTTCTTT
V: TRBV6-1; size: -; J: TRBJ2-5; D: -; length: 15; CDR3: CASSQLPGPQETQYF; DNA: TGTGCCAGCAGCCAACTACCCGGGCCACAAGAGACCCAGTACTTC
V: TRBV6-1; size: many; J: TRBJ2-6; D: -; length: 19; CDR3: CASSSGTQARGSGANVLTF; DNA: TGTGCCAGCAGTTCCGGGACGCAAGCTCGGGGCTCTGGGGCCAACGTCCTGACTTTC
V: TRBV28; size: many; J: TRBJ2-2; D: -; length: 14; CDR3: CASSPTGIGGELFF; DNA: TGTGCCAGCAGCCCCACAGGGATCGGCGGGGAGCTGTTTTTT
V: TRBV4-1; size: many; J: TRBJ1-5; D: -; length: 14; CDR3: CASSQGEGDQPQHF; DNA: TGCGCCAGCAGCCAAGGAGAGGGCGATCAGCCCCAGCATTTT
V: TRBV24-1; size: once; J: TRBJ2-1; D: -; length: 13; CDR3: CATSEYGQDEQFF; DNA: TGTGCCACCAGTGAGTACGGTCAGGATGAGCAGTTCTTC
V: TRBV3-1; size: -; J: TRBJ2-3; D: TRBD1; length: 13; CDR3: CASSRQGADTQYF; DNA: TGTGCCAGCAGCCGACAGGGGGCAGATACGCAGTATTTT
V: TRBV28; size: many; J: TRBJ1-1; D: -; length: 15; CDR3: CASNMEPPGRTEAFF; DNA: TGTGCCAGCAATATGGAGCCTCCCGGGAGGACTGAAGCTTTCTTT
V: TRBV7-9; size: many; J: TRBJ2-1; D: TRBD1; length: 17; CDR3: CASSAWDRLSSYNEQFF; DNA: TGTGCCAGCAGCGCCTGGGACAGACTAAGCTCCTACAATGAGCAGTTCTTC
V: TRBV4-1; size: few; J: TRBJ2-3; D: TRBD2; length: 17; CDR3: CASSRLPGTSAGDTQYF; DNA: TGCGCCAGCAGCCGCCTACCAGGGACTAGCGCGGGAGATACGCAGTATTTT
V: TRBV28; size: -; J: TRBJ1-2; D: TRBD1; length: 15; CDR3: CASSGRGGGDYGYTF; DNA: TGTGCCAGCAGTGGGCGTGGAGGGGGCGACTATGGCTACACCTTC
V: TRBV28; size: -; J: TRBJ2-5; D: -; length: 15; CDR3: CASSYNSWCQETQYF; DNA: TGTGCCAGCAGTTATAACAGCTGGTGCCAAGAGACCCAGTACTTC
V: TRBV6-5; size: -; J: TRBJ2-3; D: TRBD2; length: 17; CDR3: CASSVLAGGPSTDTQYF; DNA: TGTGCCAGCAGTGTACTAGCGGGGGGACCGAGCACAGATACGCAGTATTTT
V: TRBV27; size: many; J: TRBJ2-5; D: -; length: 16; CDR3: CASSLEWGGFGETQYF; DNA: TGTGCCAGCAGCCTCGAGTGGGGTGGGTTCGGGGAGACCCAGTACTTC
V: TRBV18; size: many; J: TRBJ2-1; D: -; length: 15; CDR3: CASSPEDTGTIGQFF; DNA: TGTGCCAGCTCACCCGAGGATACCGGGACAATTGGGCAGTTCTTC
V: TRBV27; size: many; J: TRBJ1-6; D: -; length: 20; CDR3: CASSPGKTTGQSSYNSPLHF; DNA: TGTGCCAGCAGCCCTGGAAAAACGACGGGACAAAGCTCCTATAATTCACCCCTCCACTTT
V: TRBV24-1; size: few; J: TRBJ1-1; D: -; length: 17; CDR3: CATSDYYGERLNTEAFF; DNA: TGTGCCACCAGTGATTATTATGGGGAGAGATTGAACACTGAAGCTTTCTTT
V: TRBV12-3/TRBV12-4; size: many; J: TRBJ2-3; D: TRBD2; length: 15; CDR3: CASSFSGGDPDTQYF; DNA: TGTGCCAGCAGTTTTAGCGGGGGGGACCCAGATACGCAGTATTTT
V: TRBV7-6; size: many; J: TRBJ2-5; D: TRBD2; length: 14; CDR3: CASSLDPLAGTQYF; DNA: TGTGCCAGCAGCTTAGACCCCTTAGCGGGGACCCAGTACTTC
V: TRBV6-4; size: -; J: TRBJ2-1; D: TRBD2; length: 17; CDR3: CASRSGGDWAIDNEQFF; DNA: TGTGCCAGCAGATCGGGGGGGGATTGGGCGATCGACAATGAGCAGTTCTTC
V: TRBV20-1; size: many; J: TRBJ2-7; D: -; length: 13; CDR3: CSARKLFTYEQYF; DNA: TGCAGTGCTAGAAAACTGTTTACCTACGAGCAGTACTTC
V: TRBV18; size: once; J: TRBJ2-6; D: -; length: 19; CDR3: CASSPLNRFTPSGANVLTF; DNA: TGTGCCAGCTCACCTCTCAACCGGTTTACTCCATCTGGGGCCAACGTCCTGACTTTC
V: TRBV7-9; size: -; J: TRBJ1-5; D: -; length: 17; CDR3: CASSLEEGPAFSQPQHF; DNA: TGTGCCAGCAGCTTAGAAGAGGGGCCGGCTTTCAGTCAGCCCCAGCATTTT
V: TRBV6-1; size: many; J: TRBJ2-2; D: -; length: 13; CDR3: CASSWGDTGELFF; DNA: TGTGCCAGCAGTTGGGGAGACACCGGGGAGCTGTTTTTT
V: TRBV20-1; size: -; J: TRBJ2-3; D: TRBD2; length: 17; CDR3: CSARSGLASGGTDTQYF; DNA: TGCAGTGCTAGGTCAGGACTAGCAAGTGGCGGCACAGATACGCAGTATTTT